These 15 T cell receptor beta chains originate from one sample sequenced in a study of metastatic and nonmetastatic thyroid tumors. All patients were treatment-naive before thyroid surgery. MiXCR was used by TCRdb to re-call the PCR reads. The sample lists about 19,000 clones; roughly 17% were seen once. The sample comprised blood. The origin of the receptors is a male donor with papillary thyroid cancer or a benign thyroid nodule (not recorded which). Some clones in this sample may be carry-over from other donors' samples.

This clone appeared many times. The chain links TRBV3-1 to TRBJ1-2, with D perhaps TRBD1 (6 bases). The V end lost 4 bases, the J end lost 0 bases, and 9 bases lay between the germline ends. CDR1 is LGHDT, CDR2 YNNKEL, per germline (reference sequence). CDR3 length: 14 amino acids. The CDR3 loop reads CASSLQGSNYGYTF. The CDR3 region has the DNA TGTGCCAGCAGCCTCCAGGGGTCTAACTATGGCTACACCTTC. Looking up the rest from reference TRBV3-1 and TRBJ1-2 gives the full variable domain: DTAVSQTPKYLVTQMGNDKSIKCEQNLGHDTMYWYKQDSKKFLKIMFSYNNKELIINETVPNRFSPKSPDKAHLNLHINSLELGDSAVYFCASSLQGSNYGYTFGSGTRLTVV.

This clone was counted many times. The CDR3 DNA is TGTGCCAGCAGCCCAAAGGGGGGTTTGAGAGCTTTCTTT. Translation gives CASSPKGGLRAFF. The J gene is TRBJ1-1, the V gene TRBV7-2, with a weak D call TRBD1 (6 bases). This CDR3 has 13 residues. Germline V CDR1 and CDR2: SGHTA, FQGNSA. V was cut by 5 bases and J by 10 bases, with 17 bases left in between. Filled out from reference TRBV7-2 and TRBJ1-1, the complete variable domain reads GAGVSQSPSNKVTEKGKDVELRCDPISGHTALYWYRQSLGQGLEFLIYFQGNSAPDKSGLPSDRFSAERTGGSVSTLTIQRTQQEDSAVYLCASSPKGGLRAFFGQGTRLTVV.

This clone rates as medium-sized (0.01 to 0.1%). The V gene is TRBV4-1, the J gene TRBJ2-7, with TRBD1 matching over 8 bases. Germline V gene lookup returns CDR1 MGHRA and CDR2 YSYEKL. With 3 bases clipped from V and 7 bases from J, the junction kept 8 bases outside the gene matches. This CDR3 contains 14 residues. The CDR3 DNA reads TGCGCCAGCAGCCACCCGGGACAGGTGCGAGAGCAGTACTTC. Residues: CASSHPGQVREQYF.

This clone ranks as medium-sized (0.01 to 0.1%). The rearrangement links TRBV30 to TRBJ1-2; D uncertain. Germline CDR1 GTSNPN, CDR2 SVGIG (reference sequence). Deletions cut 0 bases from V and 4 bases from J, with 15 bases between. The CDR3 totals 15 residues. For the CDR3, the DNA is TGTGCCTGGAGTGTACTGGGAGGGTTCGGCTATGGCTACACCTTC. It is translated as CAWSVLGGFGYGYTF.

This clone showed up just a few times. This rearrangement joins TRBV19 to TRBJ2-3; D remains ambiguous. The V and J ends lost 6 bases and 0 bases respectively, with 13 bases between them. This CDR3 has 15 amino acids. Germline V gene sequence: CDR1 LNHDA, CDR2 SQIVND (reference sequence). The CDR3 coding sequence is TGTGCCAGTAGGTGGCGACGTATCAGCACAGATACGCAGTATTTT. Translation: CASRWRRISTDTQYF.

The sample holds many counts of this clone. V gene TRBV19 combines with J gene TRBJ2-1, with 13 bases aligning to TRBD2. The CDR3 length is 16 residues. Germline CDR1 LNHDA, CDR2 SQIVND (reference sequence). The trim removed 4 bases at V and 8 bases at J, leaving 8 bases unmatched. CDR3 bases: TGTGCCAGTAGTAGGTCCCTAACTAGCGGGAGGGATGAGCAGTTCTTC. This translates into CASSRSLTSGRDEQFF. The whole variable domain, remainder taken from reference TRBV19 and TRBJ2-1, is DGGITQSPKYLFRKEGQNVTLSCEQNLNHDAMYWYRQDPGQGLRLIYYSQIVNDFQKGDIAEGYSVSREKKESFPLTVTSAQKNPTAFYLCASSRSLTSGRDEQFFGPGTRLTVL.

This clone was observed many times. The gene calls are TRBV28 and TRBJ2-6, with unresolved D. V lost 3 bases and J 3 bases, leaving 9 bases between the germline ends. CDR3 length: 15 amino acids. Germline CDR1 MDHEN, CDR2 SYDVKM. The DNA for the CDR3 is TGTGCCAGCAGTTTCTTCGGAGATGGGGCCAACGTCCTGACTTTC. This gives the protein CASSFFGDGANVLTF.

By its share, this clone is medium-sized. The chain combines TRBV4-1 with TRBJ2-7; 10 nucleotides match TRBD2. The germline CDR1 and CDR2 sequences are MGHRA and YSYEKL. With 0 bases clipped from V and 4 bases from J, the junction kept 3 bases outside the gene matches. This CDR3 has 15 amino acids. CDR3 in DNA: TGCGCCAGCAGCCAAGAGGGACTAGCGAAGTACGAGCAGTACTTC. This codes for CASSQEGLAKYEQYF.

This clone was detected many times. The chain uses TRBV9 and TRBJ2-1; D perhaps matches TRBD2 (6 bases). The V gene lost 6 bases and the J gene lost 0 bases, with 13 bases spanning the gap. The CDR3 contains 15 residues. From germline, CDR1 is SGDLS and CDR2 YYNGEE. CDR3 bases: TGTGCCAGCACCGGTGACGGGAGCTCCTACAATGAGCAGTTCTTC. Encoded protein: CASTGDGSSYNEQFF.

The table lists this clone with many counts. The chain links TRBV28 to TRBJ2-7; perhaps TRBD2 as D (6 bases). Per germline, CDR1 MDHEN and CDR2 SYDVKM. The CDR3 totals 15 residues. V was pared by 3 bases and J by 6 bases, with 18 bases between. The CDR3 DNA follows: TGTGCCAGCAGTTTTGCCCGACTAGTAGTTGGCGAGCAGTACTTC. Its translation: CASSFARLVVGEQYF.

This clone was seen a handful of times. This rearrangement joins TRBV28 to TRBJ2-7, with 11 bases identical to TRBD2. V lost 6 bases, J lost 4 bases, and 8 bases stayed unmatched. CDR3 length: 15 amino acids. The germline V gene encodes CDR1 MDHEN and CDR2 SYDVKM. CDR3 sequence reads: CASSQTSGRRYEQYF. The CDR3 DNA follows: TGTGCCAGCAGCCAAACTAGCGGGAGACGGTACGAGCAGTACTTC.

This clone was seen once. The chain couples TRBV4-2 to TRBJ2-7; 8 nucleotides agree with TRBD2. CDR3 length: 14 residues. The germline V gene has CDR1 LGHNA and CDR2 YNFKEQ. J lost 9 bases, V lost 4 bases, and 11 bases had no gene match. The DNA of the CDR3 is TGTGCCAGCAGCCTCACTAGCGGAGTGCGTGTGCAGTACTTC. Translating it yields CASSLTSGVRVQYF.

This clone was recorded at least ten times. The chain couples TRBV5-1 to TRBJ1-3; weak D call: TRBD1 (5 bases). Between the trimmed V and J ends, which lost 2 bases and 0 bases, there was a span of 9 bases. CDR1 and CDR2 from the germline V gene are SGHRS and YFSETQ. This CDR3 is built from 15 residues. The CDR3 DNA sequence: TGCGCCAGCAGCTTAGGGGTTAACTCTGGAAACACCATATATTTT. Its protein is CASSLGVNSGNTIYF.

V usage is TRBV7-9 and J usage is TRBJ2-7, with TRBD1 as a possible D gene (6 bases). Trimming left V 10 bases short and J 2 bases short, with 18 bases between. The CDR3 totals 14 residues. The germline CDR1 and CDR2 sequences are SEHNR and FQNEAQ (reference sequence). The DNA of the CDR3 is TGTGCCATCTGCTGGGGGACAAGCACCTACGAGCAGTACTTC. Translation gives CAICWGTSTYEQYF.

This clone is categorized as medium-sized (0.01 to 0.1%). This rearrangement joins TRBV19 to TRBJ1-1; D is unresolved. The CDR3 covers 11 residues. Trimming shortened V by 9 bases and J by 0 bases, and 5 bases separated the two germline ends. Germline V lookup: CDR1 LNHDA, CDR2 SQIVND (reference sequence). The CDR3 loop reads CASLLNTEAFF. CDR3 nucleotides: TGTGCCAGCCTCTTGAACACTGAAGCTTTCTTT.